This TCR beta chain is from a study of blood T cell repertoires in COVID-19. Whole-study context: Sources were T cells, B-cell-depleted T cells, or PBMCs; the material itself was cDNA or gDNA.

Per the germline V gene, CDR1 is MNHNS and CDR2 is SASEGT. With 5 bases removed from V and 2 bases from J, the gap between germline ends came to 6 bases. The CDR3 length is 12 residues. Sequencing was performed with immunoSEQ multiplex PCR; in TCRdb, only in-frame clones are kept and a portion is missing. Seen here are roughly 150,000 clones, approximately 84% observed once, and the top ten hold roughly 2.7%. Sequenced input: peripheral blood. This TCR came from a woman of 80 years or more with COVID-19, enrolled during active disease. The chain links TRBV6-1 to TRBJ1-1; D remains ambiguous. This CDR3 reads CASSSTNTEAFF. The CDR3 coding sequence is TGTGCCAGCAGTTCGACTAACACTGAAGCTTTCTTT.